The next 6 T cell receptor beta chains were all read from a single sample in a study of T cell responses to AZD1222 COVID-19 vaccine. Profiling relied on immunoSEQ multiplex PCR, and the TCRdb table lists in-frame clones only, not all of them. This table holds some 80,000 clones, over 60% found once. The sequencing here drew on peripheral blood, taken 28 days after the second dose of the MenACWY control vaccine. These receptors originate from an adult who received the MenACWY meningococcal vaccine as a control.

Only one count was recorded for this clone. V and J are TRBV23-1 and TRBJ1-2; D call uncertain. TRBV23-1 is designated an ORF whose function remains uncertain. The CDR3 extends over 14 amino acids. Deletions cut 3 bases from V and 8 bases from J, with 16 bases between. The CDR3 nucleotides read TGCGCCAGCAGTCATCCTCCGGGGAGTGGGGGCTACACCTTC. It specifies CASSHPPGSGGYTF.

This chain links TRBV27 with TRBJ1-2, with D tentatively TRBD1 (5 bases). The ends were cut back, 5 bases at V and 3 bases at J, with 16 bases in the middle. The CDR3 totals 15 residues. Germline V lookup: CDR1 MNHEY, CDR2 SMNVEV (reference sequence). As DNA, the CDR3 is TGTGCCAGCAGTCGAGGGGTGACAGACCACTATGGCTACACCTTC. Translating it yields CASSRGVTDHYGYTF.

The chain recombines TRBV18 with TRBJ2-6; D remains ambiguous. CDR1 and CDR2 (germline): KGHSH, LQKENI. V was trimmed by 6 bases and J by 1 base, leaving 16 bases between them. The CDR3 is 17 amino acids. The CDR3 spells CASSLRRSSSGANVLTF. The CDR3 nucleotides read TGTGCCAGCTCCCTGAGACGGTCCTCGTCTGGGGCCAACGTCCTGACTTTC.

This clone came up a few times. The chain recombines TRBV6-1 with TRBJ1-5; D unclear. Germline-derived CDR1 and CDR2 are MNHNS and SASEGT. V gave up 2 bases and J gave up 7 bases, with 6 bases separating them. This CDR3 spans 12 amino acids. The CDR3 here is CASSEKDQPQHF. CDR3 sequence (DNA): TGTGCCAGCAGTGAAAAGGACCAGCCCCAGCATTTT.

V usage is TRBV28 and J usage is TRBJ1-1, with a weak D call TRBD1 (5 bases). The CDR3 is 12 residues long. Germline V lookup: CDR1 MDHEN, CDR2 SYDVKM. The V gene lost 6 bases and the J gene lost 4 bases, with 9 bases spanning the gap. CDR3 in DNA: TGTGCCAGCAGGGGGACGCTCACTGAAGCTTTCTTT. Translating it yields CASRGTLTEAFF.

This chain joins TRBV5-1 and TRBJ2-2, with 8 bases matching TRBD1. Germline V lookup: CDR1 SGHRS, CDR2 YFSETQ. CDR3 length equals 16 residues. Unmatched junction bases numbered 10, after V lost 4 bases and J lost 5 bases. DNA of the CDR3: TGCGCCAGCAGCCCAACGACAGGGGACGGAACCGGGGAGCTGTTTTTT. This gives the protein CASSPTTGDGTGELFF.